This TCR beta chain comes out of a study of siplizumab effects on memory and regulatory T cells. This CDR3 has 13 residues. The germline V gene has CDR1 SEHNR and CDR2 FQNEAQ (reference sequence). The J segment lost 3 bases and the V segment lost 11 bases, leaving 6 bases of the junction unmatched. Clones were sequenced by immunoSEQ multiplex PCR, and TCRdb holds only the in-frame ones, with some missing. The sample lists 95,000 to 110,000 clones; over 90% were seen once. Turning to this clone: What it binds is unknown.

Notes on the study in general: About 80-97% of proliferating CD4+ or CD8+ clones had no assignable naive or memory phenotype. Siplizumab led to significantly less abundant alloreactive sequences that could be traced back to unstimulated CD4+ memory cells. In unstimulated cells, naive T cells appeared more diverse than memory T cells and seemed major alloresponse contributors. Just a small share of alloreactive clones was traced back to unstimulated subsets.

The chain has TRBV7-9 and TRBJ2-1; 8 positions agree with TRBD2. This receptor was taken from a human donor in good health. The specimen was Tregs sorted from blood. CDR3: CACREGFYNEQFF. The DNA of the CDR3 is TGTGCCTGTCGGGAGGGCTTCTACAATGAGCAGTTCTTC.